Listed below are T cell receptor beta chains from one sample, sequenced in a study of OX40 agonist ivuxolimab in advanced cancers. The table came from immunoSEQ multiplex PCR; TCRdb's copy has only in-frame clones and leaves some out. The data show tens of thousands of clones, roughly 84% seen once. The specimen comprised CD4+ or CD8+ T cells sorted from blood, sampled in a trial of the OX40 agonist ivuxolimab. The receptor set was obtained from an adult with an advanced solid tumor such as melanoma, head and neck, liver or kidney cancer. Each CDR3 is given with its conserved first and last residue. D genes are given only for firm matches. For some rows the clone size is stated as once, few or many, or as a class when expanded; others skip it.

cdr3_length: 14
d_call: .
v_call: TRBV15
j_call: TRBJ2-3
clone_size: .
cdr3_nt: TGTGCCACCAGCAGAGATCGAGGGAGAGATACGCAGTATTTT
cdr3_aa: CATSRDRGRDTQYF

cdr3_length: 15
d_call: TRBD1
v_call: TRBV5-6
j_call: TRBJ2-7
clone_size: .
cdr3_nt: TGTGCCAGCAGCTTGTTCGGGACAGGCGACTACGAGCAGTACTTC
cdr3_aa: CASSLFGTGDYEQYF

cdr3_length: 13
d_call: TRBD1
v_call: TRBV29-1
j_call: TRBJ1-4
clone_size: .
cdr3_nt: TGCAGCATAACCCAGGGGGCTAATGAAAAACTGTTTTTT
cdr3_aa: CSITQGANEKLFF

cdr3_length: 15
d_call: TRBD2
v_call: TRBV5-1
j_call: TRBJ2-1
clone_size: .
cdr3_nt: TGCGCCAGCAGCATAGGACTAGCGGTCTACAATGAGCAGTTCTTC
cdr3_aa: CASSIGLAVYNEQFF

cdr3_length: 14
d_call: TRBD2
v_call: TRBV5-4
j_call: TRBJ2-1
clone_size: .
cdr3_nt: TGTGCCAGCAGAGCCGGGACTAGCAGGAATGAGCAGTTCTTC
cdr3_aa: CASRAGTSRNEQFF

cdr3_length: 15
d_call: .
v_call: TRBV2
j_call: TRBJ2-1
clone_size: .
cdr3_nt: TGTGCCAGCACCTCCCGAGACCTCTCCTACAATGAGCAGTTCTTC
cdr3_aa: CASTSRDLSYNEQFF

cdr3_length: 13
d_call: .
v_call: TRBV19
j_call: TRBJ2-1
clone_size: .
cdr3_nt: TGTGCCAGTAGTGAAAGGAGGGACAATGAGCAGTTCTTC
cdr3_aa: CASSERRDNEQFF

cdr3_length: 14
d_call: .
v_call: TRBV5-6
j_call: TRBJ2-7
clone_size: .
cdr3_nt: TGTGCCAGCAATTCCCGGGGCGCCTCCTACGAGCAGTACTTC
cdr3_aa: CASNSRGASYEQYF

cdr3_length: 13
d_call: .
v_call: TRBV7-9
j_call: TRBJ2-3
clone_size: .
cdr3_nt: TGCGCCAGCAGCCAAGAGCGCACAGATACGCAGTATTTT
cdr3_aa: CASSQERTDTQYF

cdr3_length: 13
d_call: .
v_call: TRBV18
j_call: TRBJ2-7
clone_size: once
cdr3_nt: TGTGCCAGCTCACCGACACGCTCCTACGAGCAGTACTTC
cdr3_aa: CASSPTRSYEQYF

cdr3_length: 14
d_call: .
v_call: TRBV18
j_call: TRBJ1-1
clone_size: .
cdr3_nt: TGTGCCAGCTCACCAGGGAGAATGAACACTGAAGCTTTCTTT
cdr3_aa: CASSPGRMNTEAFF

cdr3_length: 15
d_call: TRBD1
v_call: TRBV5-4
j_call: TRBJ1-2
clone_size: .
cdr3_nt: TGTGCCAGCAGCTTGATGGGACAGGGGTACTATGGCTACACCTTC
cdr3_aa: CASSLMGQGYYGYTF

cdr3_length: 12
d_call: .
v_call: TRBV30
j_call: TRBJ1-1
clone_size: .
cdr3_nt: TGTGCCTGGAGTCCCTCCTGGCTTGGGGCTTTCTTT
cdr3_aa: CAWSPSWLGAFF

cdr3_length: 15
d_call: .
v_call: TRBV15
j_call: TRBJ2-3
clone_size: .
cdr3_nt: TGTGCCACCAGCAGAGCTGACCGTAGCACAGATACGCAGTATTTT
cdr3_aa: CATSRADRSTDTQYF

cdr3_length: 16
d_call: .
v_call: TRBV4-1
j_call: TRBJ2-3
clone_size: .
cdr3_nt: TGCGCCAGCAGCCAAGGCGTCGGGATGAGCACAGATACGCAGTATTTT
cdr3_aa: CASSQGVGMSTDTQYF

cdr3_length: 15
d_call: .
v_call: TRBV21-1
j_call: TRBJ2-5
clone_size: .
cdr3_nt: TGTGCCAGCAGCAAAGGTCCCGGGGGGGTGAAGACCCAGTACTTC
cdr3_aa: CASSKGPGGVKTQYF

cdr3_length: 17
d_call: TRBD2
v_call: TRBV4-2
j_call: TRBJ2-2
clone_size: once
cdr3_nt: TGTGCCAGCAGCCAAATAGCGGGGGCCGAAAACACCGGGGAGCTGTTTTTT
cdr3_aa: CASSQIAGAENTGELFF

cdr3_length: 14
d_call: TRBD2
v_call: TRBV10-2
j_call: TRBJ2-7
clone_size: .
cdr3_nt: TGCGCCAGCAGAGGGGGACTAGCGGGGTTCGAGCAGTACTTC
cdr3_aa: CASRGGLAGFEQYF

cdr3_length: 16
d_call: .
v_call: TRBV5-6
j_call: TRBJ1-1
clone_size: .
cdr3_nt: TGTGCCAGCAGCTTGATGAGGGGCTTCATGAACACTGAAGCTTTCTTT
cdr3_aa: CASSLMRGFMNTEAFF

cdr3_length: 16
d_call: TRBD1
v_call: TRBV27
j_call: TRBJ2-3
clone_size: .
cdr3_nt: TGTGCCAGCAGTTTCGACAGGGGGCCTGGCACAGATACGCAGTATTTT
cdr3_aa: CASSFDRGPGTDTQYF

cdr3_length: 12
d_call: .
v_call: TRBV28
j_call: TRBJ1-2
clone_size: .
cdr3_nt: TGTGCCAGCAGCCGCACCGTAGGAGGCTACACCTTC
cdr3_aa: CASSRTVGGYTF

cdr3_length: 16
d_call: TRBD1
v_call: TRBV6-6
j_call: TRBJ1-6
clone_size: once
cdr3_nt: TGTGCCAGCAGGTCGGCAGACAGGGGGCAGAATTCACCCCTCCACTTT
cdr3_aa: CASRSADRGQNSPLHF

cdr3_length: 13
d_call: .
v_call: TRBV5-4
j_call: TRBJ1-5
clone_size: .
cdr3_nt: TGTGCCAGCAGCTTGGGTAACAAAGCGCCCCAGCATTTT
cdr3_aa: CASSLGNKAPQHF

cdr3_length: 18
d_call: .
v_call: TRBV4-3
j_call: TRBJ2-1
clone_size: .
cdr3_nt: TGCGCCAGCAGCCAAGATCTCCTCGGTAGCAGGAAATACAATGAGCAGTTCTTC
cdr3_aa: CASSQDLLGSRKYNEQFF

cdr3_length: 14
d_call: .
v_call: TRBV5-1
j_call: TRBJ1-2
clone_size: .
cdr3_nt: TGCGCCAGCAGGCGGGACAATGGTGACTATGGCTACACCTTC
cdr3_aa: CASRRDNGDYGYTF

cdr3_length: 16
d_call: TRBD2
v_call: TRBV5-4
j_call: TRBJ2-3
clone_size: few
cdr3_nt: TGTGCCAGCAGCTTGGGGACTAGCGGGACGACAGATACGCAGTATTTT
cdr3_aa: CASSLGTSGTTDTQYF

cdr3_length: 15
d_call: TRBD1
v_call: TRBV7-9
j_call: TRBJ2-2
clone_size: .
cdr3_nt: TGTGCCAGCAGCTCCCAGGGGGCAATCACCGGGGAGCTGTTTTTT
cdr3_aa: CASSSQGAITGELFF

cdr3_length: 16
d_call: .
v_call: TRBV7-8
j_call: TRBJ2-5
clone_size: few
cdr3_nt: TGTGCCAGCAGCTTAACCCGGGTCCGGGTCAGGGAGACCCAGTACTTC
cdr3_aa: CASSLTRVRVRETQYF

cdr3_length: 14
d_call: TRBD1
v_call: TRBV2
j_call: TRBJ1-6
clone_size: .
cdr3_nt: TGTGCCAGCATGGGGGACAGGGGTCAATCACCCCTCCACTTT
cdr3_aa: CASMGDRGQSPLHF

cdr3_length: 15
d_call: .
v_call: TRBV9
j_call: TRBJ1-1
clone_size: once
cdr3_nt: TGTGCCAGCAGCCCTCATCCCTTCAACCCTTCTGAAGCTTTCTTT
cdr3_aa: CASSPHPFNPSEAFF

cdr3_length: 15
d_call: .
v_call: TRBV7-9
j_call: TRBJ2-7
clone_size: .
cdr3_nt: TGTGCCAGCAGCCTGGGCGGACTGGACTCCTACGAGCAGTACTTC
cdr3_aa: CASSLGGLDSYEQYF

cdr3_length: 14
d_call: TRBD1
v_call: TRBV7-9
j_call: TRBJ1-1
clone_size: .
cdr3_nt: TGTGCCAGCAGCTCCCCCCACCGGGACAGTAAAGCTTTCTTT
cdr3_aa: CASSSPHRDSKAFF

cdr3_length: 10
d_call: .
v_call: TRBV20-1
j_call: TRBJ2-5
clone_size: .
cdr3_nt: TGCAGTGCTGGACAAGAGACCCAGTACTTC
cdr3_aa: CSAGQETQYF

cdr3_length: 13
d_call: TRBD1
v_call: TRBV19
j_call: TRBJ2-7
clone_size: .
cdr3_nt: TGTGCCAGTAGTAGAGCACGAGGACAGGGCCAGGACTTC
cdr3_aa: CASSRARGQGQDF

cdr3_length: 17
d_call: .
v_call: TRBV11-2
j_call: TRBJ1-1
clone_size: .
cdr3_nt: TGTGCCAGCAGCTTAGTTCGGACAGTCCTATGGGACACTGAAGCTTTCTTT
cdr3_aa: CASSLVRTVLWDTEAFF

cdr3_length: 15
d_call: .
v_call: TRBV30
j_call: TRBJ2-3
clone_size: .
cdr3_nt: TGTGCCTGGAGTGTAGGGTCTAGCGAGGATGATACGCAGTATTTT
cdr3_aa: CAWSVGSSEDDTQYF

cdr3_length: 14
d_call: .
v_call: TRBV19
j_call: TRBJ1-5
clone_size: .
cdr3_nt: TGTGCCAGTAATTCGGGACGCAACAATCAGCCCCAGCATTTT
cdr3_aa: CASNSGRNNQPQHF

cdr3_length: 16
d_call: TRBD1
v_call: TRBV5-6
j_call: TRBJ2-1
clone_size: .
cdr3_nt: TGTGCCAGCAGCTTGGGGACAGGGAGAGGGTACAATGAGCAGTTCTTC
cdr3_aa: CASSLGTGRGYNEQFF

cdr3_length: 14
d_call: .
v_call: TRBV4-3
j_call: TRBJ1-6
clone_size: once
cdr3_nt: TGCGCCAGCAGCCAAGAGCAGGCTAATTCACCCCTCCACTTT
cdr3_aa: CASSQEQANSPLHF

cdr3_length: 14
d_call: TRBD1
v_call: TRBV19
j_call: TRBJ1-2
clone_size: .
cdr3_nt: TGTGCCAGTAGTATAGGACAGGGGAGGGATGGCTACACCTTC
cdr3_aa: CASSIGQGRDGYTF

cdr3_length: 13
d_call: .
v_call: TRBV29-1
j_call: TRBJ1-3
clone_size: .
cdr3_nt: TGCAGCGTCCAGATACTCTCTGGAAACACCATATATTTT
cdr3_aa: CSVQILSGNTIYF

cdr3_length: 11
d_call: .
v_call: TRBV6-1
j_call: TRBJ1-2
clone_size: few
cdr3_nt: TGTGCCAGCAGTGAACGGGGTGGCTACACCTTC
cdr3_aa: CASSERGGYTF

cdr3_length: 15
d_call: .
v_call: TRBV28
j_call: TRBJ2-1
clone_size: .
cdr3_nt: TGTGCCAGCAGTTGGAGTGGACATAATTACAATGAGCAGTTCTTC
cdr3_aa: CASSWSGHNYNEQFF

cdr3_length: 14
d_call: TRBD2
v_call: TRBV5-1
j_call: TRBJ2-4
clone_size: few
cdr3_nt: TGCGCCAGCAGCTTGGCGGGAGGGAGTAACATTCAGTACTTC
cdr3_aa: CASSLAGGSNIQYF

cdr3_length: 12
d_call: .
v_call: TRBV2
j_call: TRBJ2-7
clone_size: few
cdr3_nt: TGCGCCAGCAGTGAGGCCGTATACGAGCAGTACTTC
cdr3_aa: CASSEAVYEQYF

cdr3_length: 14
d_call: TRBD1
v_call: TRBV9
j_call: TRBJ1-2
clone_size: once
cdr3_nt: TGTGCCAGCAGCGTAGCAGGGGGCCCTAGTGGCTACACCTTC
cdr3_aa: CASSVAGGPSGYTF

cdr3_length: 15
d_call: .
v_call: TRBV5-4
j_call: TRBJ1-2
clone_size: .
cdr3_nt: TGTGCCAGCAGCTTGGTTAGGTCGGGAAGGGATGGCTACACCTTC
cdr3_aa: CASSLVRSGRDGYTF

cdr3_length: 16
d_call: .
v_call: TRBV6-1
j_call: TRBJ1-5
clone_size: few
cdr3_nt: TGTGCCAGCAGTGAAGGGTGGGGAAATAGCAATCAGCCCCAGCATTTT
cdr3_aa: CASSEGWGNSNQPQHF

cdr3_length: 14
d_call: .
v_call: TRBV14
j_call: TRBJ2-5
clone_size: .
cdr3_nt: TGTGCCAGCAGCCAAGATATGGACCAAGAGACCCAGTACTTC
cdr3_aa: CASSQDMDQETQYF

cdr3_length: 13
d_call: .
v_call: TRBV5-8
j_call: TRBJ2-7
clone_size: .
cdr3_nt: TGTGCCAGCGACAGGAGAAGCTCCTACGAGCAGTACTTC
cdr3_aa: CASDRRSSYEQYF

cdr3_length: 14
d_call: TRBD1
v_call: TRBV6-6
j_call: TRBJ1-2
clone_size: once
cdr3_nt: TGTGCCAGCAGTTTCTTAGACAGGGCGGTTGGCTACACCTTC
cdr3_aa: CASSFLDRAVGYTF

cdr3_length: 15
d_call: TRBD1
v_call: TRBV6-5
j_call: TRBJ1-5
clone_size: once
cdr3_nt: TGTGCCAGCAGTACGCGGACAGGGCCAAATCAGCCCCAGCATTTT
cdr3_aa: CASSTRTGPNQPQHF

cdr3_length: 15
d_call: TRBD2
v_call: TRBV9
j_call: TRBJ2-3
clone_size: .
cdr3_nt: TGTGCCAGCAGCCCGCGGGACTATAACACAGATACGCAGTATTTT
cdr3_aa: CASSPRDYNTDTQYF

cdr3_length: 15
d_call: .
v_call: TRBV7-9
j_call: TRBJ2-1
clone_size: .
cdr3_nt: TGTGCCAGCAGCCCCGACCCGAGCTCCTACAATGAGCAGTTCTTC
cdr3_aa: CASSPDPSSYNEQFF

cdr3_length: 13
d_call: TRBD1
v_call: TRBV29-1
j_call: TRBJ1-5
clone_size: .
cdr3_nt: TGCAGCGTTGGAGTGGGACAGAATCAGCCCCAGCATTTT
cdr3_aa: CSVGVGQNQPQHF

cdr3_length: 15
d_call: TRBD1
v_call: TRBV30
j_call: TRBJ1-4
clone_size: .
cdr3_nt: TGTGCCTGGAGTGTACTCGGGACAGCTAATGAAAAACTGTTTTTT
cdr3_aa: CAWSVLGTANEKLFF

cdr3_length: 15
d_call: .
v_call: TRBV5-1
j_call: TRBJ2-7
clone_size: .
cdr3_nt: TGCGCCAGCAGCCTAGGGACAGCGAGAGGGGGGGAGCAGTACTTC
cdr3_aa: CASSLGTARGGEQYF